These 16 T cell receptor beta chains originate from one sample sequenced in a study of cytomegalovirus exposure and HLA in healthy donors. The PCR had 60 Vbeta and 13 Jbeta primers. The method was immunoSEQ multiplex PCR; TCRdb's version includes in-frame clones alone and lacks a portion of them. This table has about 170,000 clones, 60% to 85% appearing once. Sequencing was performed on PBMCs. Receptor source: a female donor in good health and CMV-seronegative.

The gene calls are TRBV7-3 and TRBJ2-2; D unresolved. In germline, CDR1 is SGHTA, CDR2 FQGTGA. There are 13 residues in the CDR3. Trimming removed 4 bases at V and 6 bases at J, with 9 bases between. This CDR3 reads CASSWPTPGELFF. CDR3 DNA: TGTGCCAGCAGCTGGCCCACCCCCGGGGAGCTGTTTTTT.

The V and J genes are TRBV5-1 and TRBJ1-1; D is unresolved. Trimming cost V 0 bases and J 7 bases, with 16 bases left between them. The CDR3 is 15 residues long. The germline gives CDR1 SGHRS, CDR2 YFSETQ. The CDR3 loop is CASSLGGPTLYEAFF. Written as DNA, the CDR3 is TGCGCCAGCAGCTTGGGCGGGCCGACCCTCTATGAAGCTTTCTTT. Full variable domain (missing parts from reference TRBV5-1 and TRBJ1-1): KAGVTQTPRYLIKTRGQQVTLSCSPISGHRSVSWYQQTPGQGLQFLFEYFSETQRNKGNFPGRFSGRQFSNSRSEMNVSTLELGDSALYLCASSLGGPTLYEAFFGQGTRLTVV.

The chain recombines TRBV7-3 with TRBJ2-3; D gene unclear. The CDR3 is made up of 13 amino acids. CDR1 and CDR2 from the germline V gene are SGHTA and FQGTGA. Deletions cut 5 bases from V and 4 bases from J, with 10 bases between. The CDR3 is CASSPFLADTQYF. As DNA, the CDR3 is TGTGCCAGCAGCCCGTTCCTAGCAGATACGCAGTATTTT.

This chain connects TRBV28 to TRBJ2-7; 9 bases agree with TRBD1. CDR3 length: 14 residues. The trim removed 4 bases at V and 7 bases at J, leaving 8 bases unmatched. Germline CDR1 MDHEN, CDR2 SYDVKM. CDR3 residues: CASSSGQGVREQYF. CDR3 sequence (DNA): TGTGCCAGCAGTTCGGGACAGGGTGTAAGGGAGCAGTACTTC.

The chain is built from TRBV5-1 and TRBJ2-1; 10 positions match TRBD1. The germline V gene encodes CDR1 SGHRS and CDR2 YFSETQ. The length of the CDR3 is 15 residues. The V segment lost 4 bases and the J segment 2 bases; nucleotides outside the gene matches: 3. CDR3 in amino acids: CASSQGQGAYNEQFF. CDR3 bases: TGCGCCAGCAGCCAAGGACAGGGGGCCTACAATGAGCAGTTCTTC.

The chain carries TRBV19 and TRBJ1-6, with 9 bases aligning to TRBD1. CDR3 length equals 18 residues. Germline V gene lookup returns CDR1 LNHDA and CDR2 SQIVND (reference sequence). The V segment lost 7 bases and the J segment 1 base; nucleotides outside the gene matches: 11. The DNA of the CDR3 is TGTGCCAGTACCCCTCGGGGGACAGGGATGTCCTATAATTCACCCCTCCACTTT. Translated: CASTPRGTGMSYNSPLHF.

CDR3 DNA sequence: TGTGCCAGCAGCTCCCCTACGGGACAGTCGTACAATGAGCAGTTCTTC. This codes for CASSSPTGQSYNEQFF. The V and J genes are TRBV5-8 and TRBJ2-1, with 7 bases that match TRBD1. V lost 3 bases and J lost 4; bases outside the gene matches: 10. This CDR3 is built from 16 residues. CDR1 is SGHTS, CDR2 YDEGEE, per germline. The full variable domain, completed using reference TRBV5-8 and TRBJ2-1, is EAGVTQSPTHLIKTRGQQATLRCSPISGHTSVYWYQQALGLGLQFLLWYDEGEERNRGNFPPRFSGRQFPNYSSELNVNALELEDSALYLCASSSPTGQSYNEQFFGPGTRLTVL.

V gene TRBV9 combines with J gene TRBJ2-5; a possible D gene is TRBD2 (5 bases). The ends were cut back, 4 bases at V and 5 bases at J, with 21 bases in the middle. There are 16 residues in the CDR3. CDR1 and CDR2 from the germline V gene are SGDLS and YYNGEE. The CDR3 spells CASSPRAPLGRETQYF. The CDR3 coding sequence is TGTGCCAGCAGCCCGCGGGCCCCTCTTGGCAGGGAGACCCAGTACTTC.

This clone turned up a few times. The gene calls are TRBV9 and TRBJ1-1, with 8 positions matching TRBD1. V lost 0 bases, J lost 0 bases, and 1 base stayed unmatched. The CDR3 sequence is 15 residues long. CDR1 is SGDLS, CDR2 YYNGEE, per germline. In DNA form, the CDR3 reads TGTGCCAGCAGCGTAGGGGACAGGTTGAACACTGAAGCTTTCTTT. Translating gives CASSVGDRLNTEAFF.

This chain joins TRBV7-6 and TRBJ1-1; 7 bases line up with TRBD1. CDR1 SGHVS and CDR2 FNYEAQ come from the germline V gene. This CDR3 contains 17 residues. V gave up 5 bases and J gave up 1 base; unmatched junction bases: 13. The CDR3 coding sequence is TGTGCCAGCAGCCTGCACCAGACAGGGAGTGGGAACACTGAAGCTTTCTTT. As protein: CASSLHQTGSGNTEAFF.

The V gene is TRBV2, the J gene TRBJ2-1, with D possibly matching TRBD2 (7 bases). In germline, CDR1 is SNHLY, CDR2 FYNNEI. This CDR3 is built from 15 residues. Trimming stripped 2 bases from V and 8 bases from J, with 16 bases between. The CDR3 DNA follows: TGTGCCAGCAGTGAAATAGGGGGGGGTAGGGATGAGCAGTTCTTC. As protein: CASSEIGGGRDEQFF.

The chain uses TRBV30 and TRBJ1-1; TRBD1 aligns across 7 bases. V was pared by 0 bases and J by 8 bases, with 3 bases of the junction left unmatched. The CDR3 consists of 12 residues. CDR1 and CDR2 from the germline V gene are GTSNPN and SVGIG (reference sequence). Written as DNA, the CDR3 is TGTGCCTGGAGTGTCCCGGACAGGGAAGCTTTCTTT. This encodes CAWSVPDREAFF.

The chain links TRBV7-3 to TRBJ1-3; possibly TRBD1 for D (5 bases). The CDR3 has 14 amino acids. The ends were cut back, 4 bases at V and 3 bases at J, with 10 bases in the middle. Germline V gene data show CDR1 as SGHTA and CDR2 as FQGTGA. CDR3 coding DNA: TGTGCCAGCAGCTCAGGGTATGATGGAAACACCATATATTTT. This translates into CASSSGYDGNTIYF.

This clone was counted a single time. CDR3 nucleotide sequence: TGTGCCAGCAGCCCACACCCTGACAATCAGCCCCAGCATTTT. Translated, it gives CASSPHPDNQPQHF. The chain carries TRBV5-4 and TRBJ1-5, with D uncertain. The CDR3 runs 14 residues. The V and J ends lost 4 bases and 3 bases respectively, with 11 bases between them. Germline CDR1 SGHNT, CDR2 YYREEE (reference sequence).

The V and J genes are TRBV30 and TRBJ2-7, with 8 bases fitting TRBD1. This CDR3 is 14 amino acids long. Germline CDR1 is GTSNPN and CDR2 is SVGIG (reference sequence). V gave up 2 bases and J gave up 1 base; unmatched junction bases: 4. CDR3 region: CAWSYGTGSYEQYF. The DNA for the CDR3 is TGTGCCTGGAGTTACGGGACAGGATCCTACGAGCAGTACTTC. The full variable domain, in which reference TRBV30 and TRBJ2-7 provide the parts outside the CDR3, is SQTIHQWPATLVQPVGSPLSLECTVEGTSNPNLYWYRQAAGRGLQLLFYSVGIGQISSEVPQNLSASRPQDRQFILSSKKLLLSDSGFYLCAWSYGTGSYEQYFGPGTRLTVT.

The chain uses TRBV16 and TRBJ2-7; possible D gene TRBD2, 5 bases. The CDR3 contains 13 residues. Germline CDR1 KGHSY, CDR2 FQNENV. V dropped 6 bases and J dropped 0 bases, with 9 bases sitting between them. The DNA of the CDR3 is TGTGCCAGCAGGGGCGGGTCCTCCTACGAGCAGTACTTC. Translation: CASRGGSSYEQYF.